A single sample is the source of the 20 T cell receptor beta chains below, sequenced in a study of cytomegalovirus exposure and HLA in healthy donors. The PCR used 60 Vbeta and 13 Jbeta primers. Repertoires were generated with immunoSEQ multiplex PCR, while TCRdb's copy carries only in-frame clones and drops some. The table includes around 140,000 clones, 82% detected once. Material: PBMCs. The receptor source for this set is a woman between 45 and 60 years old in good health and CMV-seropositive.

The rearrangement uses TRBV10-1 and TRBJ2-2, with D possibly TRBD2 on 5 matching bases. V was shortened by 6 bases and J by 4 bases, with 12 bases between the two germline ends. Germline V gives CDR1 WNHNN, CDR2 SYGVQD (reference sequence). The CDR3 is made up of 14 amino acids. The CDR3 sequence is CASSGSGGTGELFF. The CDR3 DNA follows: TGCGCCAGCAGCGGAAGCGGAGGCACCGGGGAGCTGTTTTTT.

The rearrangement links TRBV7-2 to TRBJ1-2, with 11 bases identical to TRBD1. The CDR3 is 15 residues long. Germline V gene lookup returns CDR1 SGHTA and CDR2 FQGNSA. V gave up 2 bases and J gave up 4 bases; unmatched junction bases: 3. CDR3 amino acids: CASSLRDRGTYGYTF. The CDR3 coding sequence is TGTGCCAGCAGCTTAAGGGACAGGGGGACCTATGGCTACACCTTC.

V is TRBV5-4 and J is TRBJ2-7; D possibly corresponds to TRBD2 (6 bases). This CDR3 region has 14 residues. Trimming shortened V by 0 bases and J by 3 bases, and 10 bases separated the two germline ends. From germline, CDR1 is SGHNT and CDR2 YYREEE (reference sequence). The CDR3 region has the DNA TGTGCCAGCAGCTTGGACAGGAGGGACTACGAGCAGTACTTC. Translation: CASSLDRRDYEQYF.

The J gene is TRBJ1-4, the V gene TRBV15, with 7 bases lining up with TRBD1. The junction had 9 bases not matched to a gene; V was cut back by 4 bases and J by 10 bases. In germline, CDR1 is LNHNV, CDR2 YYDKDF (reference sequence). The CDR3 consists of 14 residues. The CDR3 region has the DNA TGTGCCACCAGCACCGACAGGGAGGCATCAAAACTGTTTTTT. Encoded protein: CATSTDREASKLFF.

The J gene is TRBJ1-4, the V gene TRBV30; D perhaps matches TRBD1 (5 bases). The germline gives CDR1 GTSNPN, CDR2 SVGIG (reference sequence). The CDR3 is made up of 14 amino acids. V was shortened by 5 bases and J by 8 bases, with 18 bases between the two germline ends. This chain's CDR3 is CAWGVGQGIEKLFF. The CDR3 nucleotides are TGTGCCTGGGGGGTGGGGCAGGGAATCGAAAAACTGTTTTTT.

V is TRBV11-2 and J is TRBJ2-1; a weak D match, TRBD1 (6 bases). CDR1 and CDR2 (germline): SGHAT, FQNNGV. The CDR3 length is 12 residues. V lost 5 bases to trimming and J lost 10 bases, with 12 bases between them. The CDR3 sequence is CASSPRGREQFF. CDR3 sequence (DNA): TGTGCCAGCAGCCCTAGGGGGAGAGAGCAGTTCTTC.

J is TRBJ2-2 and V is TRBV5-1; perhaps TRBD2 as D (6 bases). Germline V gene lookup returns CDR1 SGHRS and CDR2 YFSETQ. Trimming shortened V by 4 bases and J by 6 bases, and 10 bases separated the two germline ends. The CDR3 length is 13 residues. The CDR3 coding sequence is TGCGCCAGCAGCCTGGACTACCCCGGGGAGCTGTTTTTT. It yields the protein CASSLDYPGELFF.

This chain connects TRBV7-8 to TRBJ2-1, with TRBD2 matching 9 bases. The CDR3 is 19 residues long. Germline assignment: CDR1 SGHVS and CDR2 FQNEAQ. V lost 0 bases, J lost 2 bases, and 11 bases stayed unmatched. CDR3 protein: CASSLAYGGREGPYNEQFF. In DNA, the CDR3 is TGTGCCAGCAGCTTAGCGTACGGCGGGCGGGAGGGCCCCTACAATGAGCAGTTCTTC.

V and J are TRBV9 and TRBJ2-7; 9 bases are a match to TRBD1. The V gene end was trimmed by 0 bases and the J gene end by 6 bases; junction bases not matched to a gene: 7. The CDR3 totals 15 residues. Germline V gives CDR1 SGDLS, CDR2 YYNGEE. CDR3 nucleotide sequence: TGTGCCAGCAGCGTAGGATTTCGGACAGGGGCCGAGCAGTACTTC. Its protein product is CASSVGFRTGAEQYF.

The table lists this clone with a few counts. This chain joins TRBV29-1 and TRBJ1-1; the D gene is possibly TRBD1 (5 bases). V lost 7 bases, J lost 3 bases, and 12 bases lay in between. Germline CDR1 SQVTM, CDR2 ANQGSEA. This CDR3 contains 12 residues. CDR3 region: CSAREGYTEAFF. CDR3 in DNA: TGCAGCGCGAGGGAGGGGTACACTGAAGCTTTCTTT.

In DNA form, the CDR3 reads TGCGCCAGCAGCCCAGGGACAGGGGGCGAGCAGTACTTC. Protein: CASSPGTGGEQYF. The chain carries TRBV5-1 and TRBJ2-7; TRBD1 matches at 11 bases. The CDR3 runs to 13 residues. Losses at the gene ends were 4 bases for V and 6 bases for J; bases not matched to a gene: 3. CDR1 is SGHRS, CDR2 YFSETQ, per germline.

The V and J genes are TRBV5-1 and TRBJ2-1, with D possibly matching TRBD2 (6 bases). Germline CDR1 is SGHRS and CDR2 is YFSETQ. The V and J ends lost 3 bases and 4 bases respectively, with 17 bases between them. The CDR3 totals 16 residues. Written as DNA, the CDR3 is TGCGCCAGCAGCTCTCAACCGGGAGAGGCTTACAATGAGCAGTTCTTC. Protein sequence: CASSSQPGEAYNEQFF.

The chain combines TRBV18 with TRBJ1-2, with D perhaps matching TRBD1 (5 bases). The CDR3 sequence is 13 residues long. Per germline, CDR1 KGHSH and CDR2 LQKENI. V shed 2 bases and J shed 1 base, with 5 bases lying between them. The CDR3 DNA reads as TGTGCCAGCTCACCAGACAGTAACTATGGCTACACCTTC. Protein sequence: CASSPDSNYGYTF.

V gene TRBV27 combines with J gene TRBJ2-3; D is perhaps TRBD2 (6 bases). Trimming shortened V by 8 bases and J by 0 bases, and 12 bases separated the two germline ends. This CDR3 comprises 14 residues. Germline V gene data show CDR1 as MNHEY and CDR2 as SMNVEV (reference sequence). The CDR3 loop is CASGLAYSTDTQYF. CDR3 coding DNA: TGTGCCAGCGGGCTAGCGTATAGCACAGATACGCAGTATTTT.

The chain couples TRBV5-1 to TRBJ1-5, with D possibly TRBD1 on 5 matching bases. V lost 0 bases and J lost 4, with 8 bases in between. From germline, CDR1 is SGHRS and CDR2 YFSETQ. CDR3 size: 14 residues. CDR3 in amino acids: CASSLVGGNQPQHF. Written as DNA, the CDR3 is TGCGCCAGCAGCTTGGTGGGGGGGAATCAGCCCCAGCATTTT.

This chain connects TRBV28 to TRBJ1-1; possible D gene TRBD1, 6 bases. The CDR3 sequence is 13 residues long. V was pared by 8 bases and J by 3 bases, with 13 bases between. CDR1 is MDHEN, CDR2 SYDVKM, per germline. The CDR3 here is CASHQGQDTEAFF. The DNA for the CDR3 is TGTGCCAGCCACCAGGGGCAGGACACTGAAGCTTTCTTT.

V gene TRBV5-1 combines with J gene TRBJ1-2; D perhaps matches TRBD1 (6 bases). V was pared by 5 bases and J by 4 bases, with 12 bases between. Germline loops: CDR1 SGHRS, CDR2 YFSETQ. This CDR3 comprises 13 residues. For the CDR3, the DNA is TGCGCCAGCAGTGCAGGGGATCCCTATGGCTACACCTTC. This gives the protein CASSAGDPYGYTF. Together with reference TRBV5-1 and TRBJ1-2, the CDR3 gives the full variable domain: KAGVTQTPRYLIKTRGQQVTLSCSPISGHRSVSWYQQTPGQGLQFLFEYFSETQRNKGNFPGRFSGRQFSNSRSEMNVSTLELGDSALYLCASSAGDPYGYTFGSGTRLTVV.

The CDR3 coding sequence is TGCGCCAGCAGCCCCGGAGGCATAACTCGGCGAGACACCATATATTTT. It translates to CASSPGGITRRDTIYF. The rearrangement uses TRBV4-3 and TRBJ1-3; D is ambiguous. V was clipped by 4 bases and J by 8 bases, with 21 bases between them. This CDR3 has 16 residues. Per the germline V gene, CDR1 is LGHNA and CDR2 is YSLEER.

This chain connects TRBV28 to TRBJ2-7, with 14 bases matching TRBD2. After removal of 6 bases from V and 3 bases from J, the junction contained 10 bases not matched to a gene. Germline lookup yields CDR1 MDHEN and CDR2 SYDVKM. This CDR3 comprises 17 residues. The DNA for the CDR3 is TGTGCCAGCAGCAGCGGGACTAGCGGGAGACAGTACTACGAGCAGTACTTC. The encoded protein is CASSSGTSGRQYYEQYF.

The J gene is TRBJ1-5, the V gene TRBV19; TRBD1 might be the D (6 bases). The ends were cut back, 7 bases at V and 5 bases at J, with 18 bases in the middle. This CDR3 has 15 residues. Germline CDR1 is LNHDA and CDR2 is SQIVND (reference sequence). The DNA for the CDR3 is TGTGCCAGTACCCCCGGAGGGGGGGGATATCAGCCCCAGCATTTT. Translated: CASTPGGGGYQPQHF.